Following are 13 T cell receptor beta chains from one sample sequenced in a study of T cells in Graves' hyperthyroidism and ophthalmopathy. Amplified TCR beta CDR3 regions derived from RNA transcripts. Initially, a first-round RT-PCR of the TCR CDR3 employed the HTBI primer set. MiXCR, applied by TCRdb to the multiplex PCR reads, yields one record per CDR3 protein. The data contain hundreds of thousands of distinct CDR3 sequences, approximately 19% of them singletons. Sequencing used blood. The source is a woman aged 50 to 65 with Graves' hyperthyroidism that later progressed to Graves' ophthalmopathy.

This clonotype was counted a single time. In this CDR3 the conserved last residue, phenylalanine or tryptophan, is missing, so a read error is likely. The V gene is TRBV30, the J gene TRBJ2-1; no firm D call. The length of the CDR3 is 11 residues. Trimming stripped 0 bases from V and 6 bases from J, with 3 bases between. Germline V gene lookup returns CDR1 GTSNPN and CDR2 SVGIG (reference sequence). The CDR3 sequence: CAWSVSNEQFL. The CDR3, as DNA: TGTGCCTGGAGTGTTAGCAATGAGCAGTTCCTC.

This clonotype was seen ten or more times. The chain links TRBV2 to TRBJ2-7, with D uncertain. With 4 bases removed from V and 2 bases from J, the gap between germline ends came to 9 bases. Germline V CDR1 and CDR2: SNHLY, FYNNEI. The CDR3 sequence is 13 residues long. CDR3 DNA sequence: TGTGCCAGCAGTGTCAGGCCGACCTACGAGCAGTACTTC. Residues: CASSVRPTYEQYF.

As for this clonotype: This CDR3 fails to terminate in the conserved phenylalanine or tryptophan, so it likely reflects a read error. The chain carries TRBV20-1 and TRBJ1-3, with 10 nucleotides matching TRBD1. The CDR3 runs 14 residues. Germline CDR1 DFQATT, CDR2 SNEGSKA (reference sequence). The CDR3 DNA sequence: TGCAGCGTGACAGGGGGCGCAGGAGGAAACACCATATATCTT. It specifies CSVTGGAGGNTIYL.

On this clonotype: The junction and the germline gene differ at one end; a read error may be behind it. The chain links TRBV10-3 to TRBJ1-2; D is possibly TRBD1 (6 bases). Germline V gene lookup returns CDR1 ENHRY and CDR2 SYGVKD. The CDR3 runs 14 residues. The CDR3 reads CATHPGQINHGYTF. The CDR3 nucleotides read TGTGCCACCCACCCCGGACAGATTAACCATGGCTACACCTTC.

This clonotype came up a few times. The chain combines TRBV4-1 with TRBJ2-6, with D maybe TRBD2 (6 bases). The V and J ends lost 4 bases and 0 bases respectively, with 13 bases between them. The CDR3 is made up of 17 amino acids. The germline V gene encodes CDR1 MGHRA and CDR2 YSYEKL. CDR3 amino acids: CASSPAGGVSGANVLTF. DNA for the CDR3: TGCGCCAGCAGCCCAGCCGGGGGAGTCTCTGGGGCCAACGTCCTGACTTTC.

The chain employs TRBV20-1 and TRBJ2-1, with TRBD2 identical over 7 bases. The germline gives CDR1 DFQATT, CDR2 SNEGSKA (reference sequence). The CDR3 runs to 13 residues. J was trimmed by 7 bases and V by 0 bases; bases with no gene match: 3. The CDR3 DNA sequence: TGCAGTGCTAGAGAGGGAGGGAGGAATGAGCAGTTCTTC. It specifies CSAREGGRNEQFF.

The table lists this clonotype with many counts. The rearrangement uses TRBV7-3 and TRBJ2-5; D ambiguous. Trimming cost V 1 base and J 5 bases, with 8 bases left between them. The CDR3 contains 13 residues. The V gene's germline CDR1 is SGHTA and CDR2 FQGTGA. This CDR3 reads CASSLSSVETQYF. The CDR3 nucleotides are TGTGCCAGCAGCTTAAGTAGTGTGGAGACCCAGTACTTC. The full variable domain, in which reference TRBV7-3 and TRBJ2-5 provide the parts outside the CDR3, is GAGVSQTPSNKVTEKGKYVELRCDPISGHTALYWYRQSLGQGPEFLIYFQGTGAADDSGLPNDRFFAVRPEGSVSTLKIQRTERGDSAVYLCASSLSSVETQYFGPGTRLLVL.

This clonotype was observed many times. The chain has TRBV9 and TRBJ1-1, with TRBD1 matching 7 bases. V was clipped by 4 bases and J by 1 base; unmatched bases: 7. Germline assignment: CDR1 SGDLS and CDR2 YYNGEE. This CDR3 has 15 amino acids. The CDR3 DNA reads TGTGCCAGCAGCTATCTCGACAGGGAGAACACTGAAGCTTTCTTT. Its protein product is CASSYLDRENTEAFF. The full variable domain, with the rest looked up from reference TRBV9 and TRBJ1-1, is DSGVTQTPKHLITATGQRVTLRCSPRSGDLSVYWYQQSLDQGLQFLIQYYNGEERAKGNILERFSAQQFPDLHSELNLSSLELGDSALYFCASSYLDRENTEAFFGQGTRLTVV.

This clonotype was counted only a few times. Relative to the germline gene, one junction end is altered; a read error may explain this. The CDR3 bases are TGTGCTAGCAGCTTCGCGGCGGGGGGCCCCCAAGAGACCCAGTACTTC. It yields the protein CASSFAAGGPQETQYF. J is TRBJ2-5 and V is TRBV7-7; 8 bases align to TRBD2. Germline CDR1 and CDR2: SSHAT and FNYEAQ (reference sequence). There are 16 residues in the CDR3. The full variable domain, with the rest looked up from reference TRBV7-7 and TRBJ2-5, is GAGVSQSPRYKVTKRGQDVTLRCDPISSHATLYWYQQALGQGPEFLTYFNYEAQPDKSGLPSDRFSAERPEGSISTLTIQRTEQRDSAMYRCASSFAAGGPQETQYFGPGTRLLVL.

The chain joins TRBV15 to TRBJ1-2; 7 nucleotides line up with TRBD1. J gave up 3 bases and V 0 bases, and 4 bases lay outside the gene matches. There are 15 residues in the CDR3. Germline CDR1 reads LNHNV; CDR2 reads YYDKDF (reference sequence). Written as DNA, the CDR3 is TGTGCCACCAGCAGAGAACAGGGGAGTCACTATGGCTACACCTTC. Its translation is CATSREQGSHYGYTF. Full variable domain (outside the CDR3, taken from reference TRBV15 and TRBJ1-2): DAMVIQNPRYQVTQFGKPVTLSCSQTLNHNVMYWYQQKSSQAPKLLFHYYDKDFNNEADTPDNFQSRRPNTSFCFLDIRSPGLGDTAMYLCATSREQGSHYGYTFGSGTRLTVV.

This clonotype was counted ten times or more. This chain links TRBV12-3 or TRBV12-4 with TRBJ1-1, with unresolved D. This CDR3 is 15 amino acids long. The germline V and J ends were trimmed by 1 base and 3 bases, with 12 bases remaining between them. CDR3: CASSLVANTDTEAFF. The DNA for the CDR3 is TGTGCCAGCAGTTTAGTCGCCAATACGGACACTGAAGCTTTCTTT.

On this clonotype: The conserved phenylalanine or tryptophan is not found at the CDR3 terminus, so this likely reflects a read error. The chain combines TRBV29-1 with TRBJ1-4; D is possibly TRBD1 (5 bases). The CDR3 spans 13 residues. CDR1 SQVTM and CDR2 ANQGSEA come from the germline V gene. V dropped 6 bases and J dropped 2 bases, with 10 bases sitting between them. The CDR3 sequence: CSVLRETNEKLFL. The CDR3 coding sequence is TGCAGCGTGCTCAGGGAGACTAATGAAAAACTGTTTCTT.

The chain links TRBV12-3 or TRBV12-4 to TRBJ2-1; D is unclear. The CDR3 covers 15 residues. The V end lost 6 bases, the J end lost 1 base, and 13 bases lay between the germline ends. CDR3 DNA sequence: TGTGCCAGCAGCGAGATGACCGCTTCCTACAATGAGCAGTTCTTC. This gives the protein CASSEMTASYNEQFF.